The 32 T cell receptor beta chains below come from one sample, sequenced in a study of blood T cell repertoires in COVID-19. Generated by immunoSEQ multiplex PCR, the TCRdb table keeps only in-frame clones and is missing some. Of 250,000 to 300,000 clones listed, roughly 80% were seen once; the top ten hold around 3.5%. Sequences were obtained from PBMCs or T cells enriched from blood (not recorded which). Receptors originate from a man in his fifties who had recovered from COVID-19.

The rearrangement joins TRBV6-5 to TRBJ2-2; weak D call: TRBD1 (5 bases). Trimming removed 6 bases from V and 4 bases from J, with 12 bases in between. The germline CDR1 and CDR2 sequences are MNHEY and SVGAGI. The CDR3 extends over 14 amino acids. CDR3 DNA sequence: TGTGCCAGCAGCCAAACGACAGCCACCGGGGAGCTGTTTTTT. It encodes CASSQTTATGELFF.

V gene TRBV29-1 combines with J gene TRBJ2-1, with D perhaps matching TRBD2 (6 bases). The CDR3 contains 15 residues. The V and J ends lost 3 bases and 0 bases respectively, with 12 bases between them. Germline V CDR1 and CDR2: SQVTM, ANQGSEA. The CDR3 region is CSVDGTPSSYNEQFF. Written as DNA, the CDR3 is TGCAGCGTTGACGGGACTCCCAGCTCCTACAATGAGCAGTTCTTC.

This clone appeared a few times. The chain uses TRBV28 and TRBJ1-5, with D perhaps TRBD1 (5 bases). This CDR3 region has 17 residues. CDR1 and CDR2 from the germline V gene are MDHEN and SYDVKM. Trimming removed 2 bases from V and 2 bases from J, with 16 bases in between. CDR3 sequence: CASSLRVAGGGNQPQHF. The CDR3 coding sequence is TGTGCCAGCAGTTTAAGGGTAGCCGGGGGGGGCAATCAGCCCCAGCATTTT. Together with reference TRBV28 and TRBJ1-5, the CDR3 gives the full variable domain: DVKVTQSSRYLVKRTGEKVFLECVQDMDHENMFWYRQDPGLGLRLIYFSYDVKMKEKGDIPEGYSVSREKKERFSLILESASTNQTSMYLCASSLRVAGGGNQPQHFGDGTRLSIL.

V is TRBV29-1 and J is TRBJ2-7, with a possible D match to TRBD1 (5 bases). The V end lost 4 bases, the J end lost 7 bases, and 14 bases lay between the germline ends. Germline values: CDR1 SQVTM, CDR2 ANQGSEA. The CDR3 consists of 12 residues. The CDR3 DNA reads TGCAGCGTTGTACAGGCCTGGGGAGAGCAGTACTTC. Its protein is CSVVQAWGEQYF.

V is TRBV7-2 and J is TRBJ1-1, with 9 bases identical to TRBD1. The V gene's germline CDR1 is SGHTA and CDR2 FQGNSA. The CDR3 has 16 amino acids. After removal of 6 bases from V and 6 bases from J, the junction contained 14 bases not matched to a gene. CDR3 in DNA: TGTGCCAGCAGTCCCTCTCCGGGACAGGGCTTCCCTGAAGCTTTCTTT. Translation gives CASSPSPGQGFPEAFF.

The genes are TRBV29-1 and TRBJ2-7; D ambiguous. Deletions cut 4 bases from V and 1 base from J, with 5 bases between. The germline V gene has CDR1 SQVTM and CDR2 ANQGSEA. The CDR3 covers 11 residues. In DNA form, the CDR3 reads TGCAGCGTTGTTATATCCTACGAGCAGTACTTC. Residues: CSVVISYEQYF.

The genes are TRBV5-1 and TRBJ2-1; D perhaps matches TRBD2 (6 bases). From germline, CDR1 is SGHRS and CDR2 YFSETQ. The ends were cut back, 7 bases at V and 7 bases at J, with 15 bases in the middle. The CDR3 runs to 13 residues. The CDR3 reads CASGRTGGNEQFF. DNA of the CDR3: TGCGCCAGCGGAAGGACTGGGGGGAATGAGCAGTTCTTC.

This clone was picked up a small number of times. The J gene is TRBJ2-2, the V gene TRBV5-6, with TRBD2 matching 9 bases. CDR1 is SGHDT, CDR2 YYEEEE, per germline. The CDR3 totals 15 residues. V was pared by 2 bases and J by 6 bases, with 5 bases of the junction left unmatched. The CDR3, as DNA: TGTGCCAGCAGCTTTTTGCGGGAGGGCTCCGGGGAGCTGTTTTTT. Protein: CASSFLREGSGELFF.

The rearrangement links TRBV27 to TRBJ1-6, with unresolved D. V lost 4 bases to trimming and J lost 1 base, with 5 bases between them. The germline V gene encodes CDR1 MNHEY and CDR2 SMNVEV (reference sequence). This CDR3 contains 14 residues. In DNA, the CDR3 is TGTGCCAGCAGTTACAGATCCTATAATTCACCCCTCCACTTT. It codes for CASSYRSYNSPLHF.

Concerning this clone: A read error is likely, as this CDR3 ends without the conserved phenylalanine or tryptophan. The DNA is omitted, as the CDR3 cannot be located on it reliably, and the CDR3 follows TCRdb's listing. This chain joins TRBV5-8 and TRBJ1-1; the DNA was not used to check the table's D call, TRBD1. The CDR3 comprises 12 residues, both ends counted. The germline V gene has CDR1 SGHTS and CDR2 YDEGEE. The CDR3 is CASSLNTGRSVS.

Here the CDR3 DNA reads TGTGCCAGCAGGCCCGTACAGAAAAACTATGGCTACACCTTC. Residues: CASRPVQKNYGYTF. The chain recombines TRBV6-5 with TRBJ1-2; unclear D gene. From germline, CDR1 is MNHEY and CDR2 SVGAGI. The CDR3 length is 14 residues. The germline V and J ends were trimmed by 6 bases and 2 bases, with 13 bases remaining between them.

The chain recombines TRBV7-9 with TRBJ2-1; 7 positions agree with TRBD1. J gave up 4 bases and V 8 bases, and 8 bases lay outside the gene matches. Germline assignment: CDR1 SEHNR and CDR2 FQNEAQ (reference sequence). CDR3 length: 14 residues. The CDR3: CASAIKQGYNEQFF. The DNA for the CDR3 is TGTGCCAGCGCCATCAAACAGGGGTACAATGAGCAGTTCTTC.

The chain joins TRBV5-1 to TRBJ2-2; no reliable D call. CDR3 length: 13 amino acids. Germline-derived CDR1 and CDR2 are SGHRS and YFSETQ. V lost 0 bases and J 4 bases, leaving 4 bases between the germline ends. CDR3 amino acids: CASSLAGTGELFF. The DNA of the CDR3 is TGCGCCAGCAGCTTGGCGGGCACCGGGGAGCTGTTTTTT.

The J gene is TRBJ1-1, the V gene TRBV11-2; maybe TRBD1 (5 bases). The CDR3 consists of 14 residues. Germline-derived CDR1 and CDR2 are SGHAT and FQNNGV. V lost 5 bases and J 5 bases, leaving 15 bases between the germline ends. CDR3 sequence: CASSLVGVETEAFF. The CDR3, as DNA: TGTGCCAGCAGCCTCGTAGGGGTTGAAACTGAAGCTTTCTTT. Drawing the rest from reference TRBV11-2 and TRBJ1-1, the complete variable domain is EAGVAQSPRYKIIEKRQSVAFWCNPISGHATLYWYQQILGQGPKLLIQFQNNGVVDDSQLPKDRFSAERLKGVDSTLKIQPAKLEDSAVYLCASSLVGVETEAFFGQGTRLTVV.

The chain carries TRBV19 and TRBJ1-2; the match to TRBD1 covers 7 bases. The CDR3 extends over 14 amino acids. Per the germline V gene, CDR1 is LNHDA and CDR2 is SQIVND (reference sequence). Germline trimming cut 7 bases from V and 2 bases from J; bases unmatched to any gene: 7. The CDR3 here is CASKPDRTNYGYTF. In DNA, the CDR3 is TGTGCCAGTAAGCCGGACAGGACGAACTATGGCTACACCTTC.

In DNA form, the CDR3 reads TGTGCCAGCAGTACGGGACAGCCAAATCAGCCCCAGCATTTT. Translated: CASSTGQPNQPQHF. This chain joins TRBV6-6 and TRBJ1-5; 7 positions agree with TRBD1. The CDR3 covers 14 residues. After removal of 5 bases from V and 4 bases from J, the junction contained 5 bases not matched to a gene. Germline CDR1 and CDR2: MNHNY and SVGAGI (reference sequence).

This clone was detected once. The CDR3 coding sequence is TGTGCCAGCATTAGGACAGACGAGCAGTACTTC. Residues: CASIRTDEQYF. The gene calls are TRBV6-5 and TRBJ2-7, with D possibly being TRBD1 (6 bases). Per the germline V gene, CDR1 is MNHEY and CDR2 is SVGAGI. V was pared by 7 bases and J by 5 bases, with 9 bases between. The CDR3 extends over 11 amino acids.

This clone appeared once. The chain uses TRBV5-1 and TRBJ1-3; no firm D call. V gave up 3 bases and J gave up 0 bases, with 10 bases separating them. The CDR3 totals 15 residues. The germline gives CDR1 SGHRS, CDR2 YFSETQ. CDR3 sequence: CASSWSGGSGNTIYF. The CDR3 nucleotides are TGCGCCAGCAGCTGGAGTGGAGGCTCTGGAAACACCATATATTTT.

The chain couples TRBV27 to TRBJ1-6; D gene ambiguous. The CDR3 is 16 residues long. Between the trimmed V and J ends, which lost 3 bases and 5 bases, there was a span of 14 bases. Germline V lookup: CDR1 MNHEY, CDR2 SMNVEV (reference sequence). The CDR3 is CASSFLAAGDNSPLHF. In DNA form, the CDR3 reads TGTGCCAGCAGTTTCCTCGCCGCGGGCGATAATTCACCCCTCCACTTT.

The rearrangement links TRBV27 to TRBJ2-3; 9 positions match TRBD1. The germline V gene encodes CDR1 MNHEY and CDR2 SMNVEV (reference sequence). The CDR3 extends over 16 amino acids. For the CDR3, the DNA is TGTGCGACGAAGGGGACAGGGAAAACGGCCACAGATACGCAGTATTTT. Its protein product is CATKGTGKTATDTQYF.

V and J are TRBV5-1 and TRBJ2-2; TRBD2 aligns across 10 bases. Germline V gene data show CDR1 as SGHRS and CDR2 as YFSETQ. The junction had 3 bases not matched to a gene; V was cut back by 7 bases and J by 6 bases. The length of the CDR3 is 13 residues. CDR3 region: CASVGTSAGELFF. CDR3 DNA sequence: TGCGCCAGCGTGGGGACTAGCGCCGGGGAGCTGTTTTTT.

The chain links TRBV2 to TRBJ2-3; 10 nucleotides agree with TRBD2. The germline V gene has CDR1 SNHLY and CDR2 FYNNEI. The CDR3 sequence is 14 residues long. J gave up 3 bases and V 10 bases, and 7 bases lay outside the gene matches. In nucleotides, the CDR3 is TGTGCCACCTCGGGACTAGCGATAACAGATACGCAGTATTTT. Translating gives CATSGLAITDTQYF. Complete variable domain (other parts from reference TRBV2 and TRBJ2-3): EPEVTQTPSHQVTQMGQEVILRCVPISNHLYFYWYRQILGQKVEFLVSFYNNEISEKSEIFDDQFSVERPDGSNFTLKIRSTKLEDSAMYFCATSGLAITDTQYFGPGTRLTVL.

This clone was seen a single time. This chain uses TRBV3-1 (or the pseudogene TRBV3-2) with TRBJ2-6; the match to TRBD2 covers 10 bases. The germline V gene encodes CDR1 LGHDT and CDR2 YNNKEL (reference sequence). V was clipped by 3 bases and J by 3 bases; unmatched bases: 5. The CDR3 spans 17 residues. The chain's CDR3 is CASSQERGGLGANVLTF. In nucleotides, the CDR3 is TGTGCCAGCAGCCAGGAGCGGGGGGGCCTTGGGGCCAACGTCCTGACTTTC.

This chain links TRBV2 with TRBJ1-2; D possibly corresponds to TRBD1 (6 bases). Germline V gene lookup returns CDR1 SNHLY and CDR2 FYNNEI. V lost 2 bases and J lost 0, with 13 bases in between. The CDR3 loop spans 16 amino acids. CDR3 amino acids: CASSESGTPANYGYTF. CDR3 DNA: TGTGCCAGCAGTGAATCTGGGACACCGGCTAACTATGGCTACACCTTC.

The chain links TRBV9 to TRBJ1-5; 10 bases fit TRBD1. This CDR3 spans 17 amino acids. V gave up 3 bases and J gave up 2 bases; unmatched junction bases: 8. CDR1 and CDR2 from the germline V gene are SGDLS and YYNGEE. The CDR3 nucleotides are TGTGCCAGCAGCGATGACAGGGGGCTGAGGGGCAATCAGCCCCAGCATTTT. It translates to CASSDDRGLRGNQPQHF.

This clone was observed a handful of times. The rearrangement links TRBV6-5 to TRBJ1-1; D is unclear. V was pared by 4 bases and J by 9 bases, with 9 bases between. The V gene's germline CDR1 is MNHEY and CDR2 SVGAGI. This CDR3 is 11 amino acids long. The CDR3 DNA reads TGTGCCAGCAGTTCCGCCAAGCAAGCTTTCTTT. Protein product: CASSSAKQAFF.

The chain uses TRBV12-5 and TRBJ2-1; D gene uncertain. V was cut by 8 bases and J by 7 bases, with 12 bases left in between. This CDR3 has 12 residues. Germline loops: CDR1 LGHNT, CDR2 FRNRAP. CDR3 in amino acids: CASRVPENEQFF. The CDR3 nucleotides are TGTGCTAGTAGAGTACCGGAGAATGAGCAGTTCTTC. The variable domain in full, with the rest retrieved from reference TRBV12-5 and TRBJ2-1, is DARVTQTPRHKVTEMGQEVTMRCQPILGHNTVFWYRQTMMQGLELLAYFRNRAPLDDSGMPKDRFSAEMPDATLATLKIQPSEPRDSAVYFCASRVPENEQFFGPGTRLTVL.

The rearrangement joins TRBV5-6 to TRBJ2-7, with 10 bases that match TRBD2. Germline V lookup: CDR1 SGHDT, CDR2 YYEEEE. This CDR3 comprises 14 residues. The V and J ends lost 3 bases and 3 bases, in that order; junction bases with no gene match: 3. CDR3 nucleotides: TGTGCCAGCAGCTCTCTAGCGGGAGTCTACGAGCAGTACTTC. It is translated as CASSSLAGVYEQYF. The full variable domain, completed using reference TRBV5-6 and TRBJ2-7, is DAGVTQSPTHLIKTRGQQVTLRCSPKSGHDTVSWYQQALGQGPQFIFQYYEEEERQRGNFPDRFSGHQFPNYSSELNVNALLLGDSALYLCASSSLAGVYEQYFGPGTRLTVT.

The chain couples TRBV12-5 to TRBJ1-2; 7 bases are a match to TRBD1. The V segment lost 4 bases and the J segment 10 bases; nucleotides outside the gene matches: 12. Germline values: CDR1 LGHNT, CDR2 FRNRAP. This CDR3 is 14 amino acids long. CDR3 DNA: TGTGCTAGTGGTTCATCCGGGACAGCCCTTGACTACACCTTC. Amino acids: CASGSSGTALDYTF.

The V and J genes are TRBV5-1 and TRBJ1-1; 9 positions match TRBD1. Germline CDR1 and CDR2: SGHRS and YFSETQ. V gave up 4 bases and J gave up 3 bases; unmatched junction bases: 7. The CDR3 runs to 15 residues. CDR3 DNA: TGCGCCAGCAGCCAGGGACAGGGATGGCACACTGAAGCTTTCTTT. Encoded protein: CASSQGQGWHTEAFF.

This rearrangement joins TRBV5-4 to TRBJ2-5; perhaps TRBD1 as D (6 bases). Germline V gene data show CDR1 as SGHNT and CDR2 as YYREEE (reference sequence). V was trimmed by 1 base and J by 5 bases, leaving 15 bases between them. This CDR3 is 15 amino acids long. The CDR3 sequence: CASSLRSIGGETQYF. In DNA, the CDR3 is TGTGCCAGCAGCTTGAGGTCGATTGGGGGCGAGACCCAGTACTTC.

This chain uses TRBV3-1 (or the pseudogene TRBV3-2) with TRBJ1-6; TRBD1 agrees at 7 bases. The ends lost 3 bases at V and 5 bases at J; junction bases unmatched: 1. Germline V gives CDR1 LGHDT, CDR2 YNNKEL (reference sequence). This CDR3 has 14 residues. The CDR3 region is CASSHQGDNSPLHF. The CDR3 DNA reads as TGTGCCAGCAGCCACCAGGGGGATAATTCACCCCTCCACTTT.